A single T cell receptor beta chain is shown here with its context. The CDR3 extends over 14 amino acids. Deletions cut 4 bases from V and 10 bases from J, with 14 bases between. Looked up from germline, CDR1 is SGHTA and CDR2 is FQGTGA. The data were obtained in a study of tissue T cells after allogeneic stem cell transplantation. Repertoires were generated with immunoSEQ multiplex PCR, while TCRdb's copy carries only in-frame clones and drops some. The sample lists about 26,000 clones, roughly nine tenths occurring once. This specimen consisted of blood, obtained before transplantation. The chain couples TRBV7-3 to TRBJ1-6; a weak D match, TRBD1 (6 bases). The sequence was obtained from a male donor at least 60 years old who later had graft-versus-host disease after an allogeneic stem cell transplant. The CDR3 DNA reads as TGTGCCAGCAGCTCCCGGGACAATGAGTCACCCCTCCACTTT. Translation: CASSSRDNESPLHF.